This T cell receptor (beta chain) appears in the sequencing data of a study of early T cells in non-severe SARS-CoV-2 infection. This clonotype has ten or more counts. Germline assignment: CDR1 MGHRA and CDR2 YSYEKL. This CDR3 region has 13 residues. Trimming stripped 2 bases from V and 9 bases from J, with 11 bases between. The library protocol tagged individual cDNA molecules with unique molecular identifiers. Via MiXCR, TCRdb re-called the 5' RACE reads, giving one row per CDR3 protein. The data hold more than 20,000 distinct CDR3 sequences, with 3.5% to 4.5% observed a single time. The clonotype was recovered from an adult who was a healthcare worker with PCR-confirmed SARS-CoV-2 infection or an uninfected control (not recorded which). The chain employs TRBV4-1 and TRBJ2-1; weak D call: TRBD2 (6 bases). Sequencing was carried out using whole blood. CDR3 coding DNA: TGCGCCAGCAGCCAACAACTAGCTGGTGAGCAGTTCTTC. It codes for CASSQQLAGEQFF.